This T cell receptor beta chain originates from a study of blood T cell repertoires in COVID-19. About the study: The United States, Italy and Spain supplied acute and convalescent COVID-19 samples. Sample material is recorded as cDNA or gDNA derived from T cells, B-cell-depleted T cells, or PBMCs.

Source study methods: Researchers report that nucleated cell counts were estimated from reference gene primer amplification. The table came from immunoSEQ multiplex PCR; TCRdb's copy has only in-frame clones and leaves some out. V and J calls and clone size are as listed in that table; D and trimming were resolved from the DNA. The table shows about 73,000 clones, with 75% to 90% occurring only once. Germline values: CDR1 ENHRY, CDR2 SYGVKD. The CDR3 sequence is 15 residues long. The ends were cut back, 0 bases at V and 4 bases at J, with 12 bases in the middle. The sequencing sample was made of peripheral blood. The receptor's source is a man older than 75 with acute or convalescent COVID-19. This chain links TRBV10-3 with TRBJ1-2; a possible D gene is TRBD1 (5 bases). The CDR3: CAISESPGGGYGYTF. The CDR3 DNA follows: TGTGCCATCAGTGAGTCTCCCGGGGGTGGCTATGGCTACACCTTC.